This T cell receptor (beta chain) was profiled in a study of blood T cells in healthy people across ages. Study-level background: Roughly one uniquely barcoded beta molecule per two T cells was captured. The study's findings and limits: Roughly linear age-related decline in beta diversity appeared, significant by age roughly 40.

In germline, CDR1 is GTSNPN, CDR2 SVGIG (reference sequence). With 4 bases removed from V and 8 bases from J, the gap between germline ends came to 13 bases. This CDR3 contains 12 residues. The table lists this clonotype with a count of one. Its antigen is as yet unknown. The authors ran a second PCR of about 7 to 11 cycles using a sample-barcoded 5' primer and a J-beta primer mix. Each cDNA molecule received a tag from a template-switch adaptor that had 12 random nucleotides. Every individual sample yielded 2.5 million or more paired-end reads (each containing CDR3). MiXCR, applied by TCRdb to the 5' RACE reads, yields one record per CDR3 protein. The data contain about 1.6 million distinct CDR3 sequences, almost 35% of them singletons.

Sequenced material: blood. This clonotype was sampled from a woman aged 30 to 39 in good health. This chain uses TRBV30 with TRBJ2-3; TRBD2 is a possible D gene (6 bases). The CDR3 spells CAWKAGGSTQYF. The CDR3 coding sequence is TGTGCCTGGAAGGCAGGAGGGAGTACGCAGTATTTT.